Shown below are 7 T cell receptor beta chains from a single sample sequenced in a study of glioma-infiltrating T cells after dendritic cell vaccination. The protocol was immunoSEQ multiplex PCR, while the TCRdb copy is restricted to in-frame clones and leaves out a portion. The sample consists of over 600 clones, approximately 86% of them appearing once. This specimen consisted of tumor tissue, obtained before dendritic cell vaccination. The source of these receptors is a human donor with glioblastoma.

The rearrangement links TRBV12-1 to TRBJ2-5; TRBD2 is the table's D call and was not checked against the DNA. TRBV12-1 constitutes a pseudogene. The CDR3 has 14 amino acids. CDR3 coding DNA: TGTGCCAGCAGCTCAAGGGCGACTAGCGGGACCCAGTACTTC. This codes for CASSSRATSGTQYF.

In DNA form, the CDR3 reads TGTGCCAGCAGTTACCGGGACAGTCTCGCCTACGAGCAGTACTTC. Translating it yields CASSYRDSLAYEQYF. This chain joins TRBV6-5 and TRBJ2-7; 7 positions match TRBD1. Germline-derived CDR1 and CDR2 are MNHEY and SVGAGI. Trimming cost V 2 bases and J 2 bases; bases outside gene matches: 6. The length of the CDR3 is 15 residues.

The rearrangement uses TRBV5-1 and TRBJ1-1; perhaps TRBD1 as D (6 bases). V was cut by 4 bases and J by 9 bases, with 19 bases left in between. Germline values: CDR1 SGHRS, CDR2 YFSETQ. The CDR3 contains 14 residues. CDR3 coding DNA: TGCGCCAGCAGCCCTGGACAGAGACAATCGAAAGCTTTCTTT. It is translated as CASSPGQRQSKAFF.

The chain has TRBV5-1 and TRBJ2-7, with D possibly TRBD2 on 6 matching bases. Trimming pared 4 bases from V and 3 bases from J, leaving 8 bases between. CDR1 and CDR2 (germline): SGHRS, YFSETQ. The CDR3 totals 12 residues. The CDR3 nucleotides read TGCGCCAGCAGCCCGGACTACTACGAGCAGTACTTC. This codes for CASSPDYYEQYF.

The chain is built from TRBV19 and TRBJ1-4, with TRBD1 matching over 9 bases. The V and J ends lost 3 bases and 7 bases, in that order; junction bases with no gene match: 9. This CDR3 comprises 16 residues. The germline V gene has CDR1 LNHDA and CDR2 SQIVND (reference sequence). In DNA, the CDR3 is TGTGCCAGTAGTATCGGGCGACAGGGGGTTGGTGAAAAACTGTTTTTT. It is translated as CASSIGRQGVGEKLFF.

The rearrangement joins TRBV19 to TRBJ2-3, with TRBD1 matching over 8 bases. The germline gives CDR1 LNHDA, CDR2 SQIVND (reference sequence). The trim removed 4 bases at V and 2 bases at J, leaving 2 bases unmatched. The CDR3 is made up of 14 amino acids. The CDR3 DNA is TGTGCCAGTAGTACGGACAGGGCCACAGATACGCAGTATTTT. Protein product: CASSTDRATDTQYF. Using reference TRBV19 and TRBJ2-3 for the parts outside the CDR3, the full variable domain is DGGITQSPKYLFRKEGQNVTLSCEQNLNHDAMYWYRQDPGQGLRLIYYSQIVNDFQKGDIAEGYSVSREKKESFPLTVTSAQKNPTAFYLCASSTDRATDTQYFGPGTRLTVL.

V usage is TRBV2 and J usage is TRBJ1-4, with D hard to call. Trimming removed 8 bases from V and 8 bases from J, with 12 bases in between. From germline, CDR1 is SNHLY and CDR2 FYNNEI. The CDR3 sequence is 12 residues long. CDR3 nucleotides: TGTGCCAGCCGCCGGAGGGAGGAAAAACTGTTTTTT. It codes for CASRRREEKLFF.